This is a list of T cell receptor beta chains from one sample in a study of blood T cells in healthy people across ages. TCRdb reprocessed the 5' RACE reads with MiXCR, giving one entry per CDR3 protein. The sample holds approximately 780,000 distinct CDR3 sequences, roughly 26% seen once. These data were likewise used in another study, on T cells of mothers and their children.

The specimen sequenced was blood. The receptor set was obtained from a boy between 10 and 17 years old in good health. CDR3s include the opening cysteine and the closing phenylalanine or tryptophan. Fields, in order: D gene, clone size, V gene, J gene, CDR3 DNA, CDR3 protein. A D gene is named only where the DNA matches it firmly. Not every row has a clone size; where given, it reads once, few, many or a size class.

>TRBD1|many|TRBV5-1|TRBJ2-7
TGTGCCAGCAGTAGGACAGGGGGTTCCTACGAGCAGTACTTC
CASSRTGGSYEQYF
>.|.|TRBV10-3|TRBJ1-2
TGTGCCATCAGTGGTCAGGAGGGTTTCTATGGCTACACCTTC
CAISGQEGFYGYTF
>.|.|TRBV7-6|TRBJ2-4
TGTGCCAGCAGCCCCGAGGCAGCCAAAAACATTCAGTACTTC
CASSPEAAKNIQYF
>.|.|TRBV3-1|TRBJ2-3
TGTGCCAGCAGCCAAGATCGGGCAGACACAGATACGCAGTATTTT
CASSQDRADTDTQYF
>.|.|TRBV29-1|TRBJ1-4
TGCAGCGTTGCCGTGCAGATTAATGAAAAACTGTTTTTT
CSVAVQINEKLFF
>.|few|TRBV15|TRBJ1-6
TGTGCCACCAAGGAAAGCACCTATAATTCACCCCTCCACTTT
CATKESTYNSPLHF
>TRBD2|.|TRBV4-1|TRBJ2-1
TGCGCCAGCAGCCAGTCGACTAGCGGGGCGACACAGTTCTTC
CASSQSTSGATQFF
>.|.|TRBV6-4|TRBJ2-1
TGTGCCAGCAGTGAAACGACAGTCAATGAGCAGTTCTTC
CASSETTVNEQFF
>.|.|TRBV3-1|TRBJ1-3
TGTGCCAGCAGCCAAGGGGTCGCTATTGGAAACACCATATATTTT
CASSQGVAIGNTIYF
>.|few|TRBV30|TRBJ1-1
TGTGCCTGGAGTGTATCGACTGGACAAGAAGCTTTCTTT
CAWSVSTGQEAFF
>TRBD1|.|TRBV5-1|TRBJ1-6
TGCGCCAGCAGCTTGACCGACAGGGCATATAATTCACCCCTCCACTTT
CASSLTDRAYNSPLHF
>.|few|TRBV24-1|TRBJ2-7
TGTGCCACCAGTGAGGGGGACGTGAGGGTTCCGGGATACGAGCAGTACTTC
CATSEGDVRVPGYEQYF
>.|few|TRBV5-1|TRBJ2-1
TGCGCCAGCAGCCTGGGGGACCCCGGAGAGCGGTTCTTC
CASSLGDPGERFF
>TRBD1|.|TRBV7-2|TRBJ1-2
TGTGCCAGCAGCTTGGGCAGGGGGGACTATGGCTACACCTTC
CASSLGRGDYGYTF
>.|few|TRBV5-1|TRBJ2-3
TGCGCCAGCAGCGGACGGACAGAGGGTACGCAGTATTTT
CASSGRTEGTQYF
>.|few|TRBV2|TRBJ2-5
TGTGCCAGCAGTGGGAAAGCGGGCTACCAAGAGACCCAGTACTTC
CASSGKAGYQETQYF
>.|.|TRBV15|TRBJ1-2
TGTGCCACCAGCATGCTTATTGGAGGTGGCTATGGCTACACCTTC
CATSMLIGGGYGYTF
>.|few|TRBV6-6|TRBJ2-7
TGTGCCAGCAGTCGCCCTCTTCCAGACCACGAGCAGTACTTC
CASSRPLPDHEQYF
>.|few|TRBV7-6|TRBJ2-5
TGTGCCAGCGACGGGCAAGAGACCCAGTACTTC
CASDGQETQYF
>TRBD1|.|TRBV2|TRBJ1-2
TGTGCCAGCAGGGGCCTTACAGGGGGACATGGCTACACCTTC
CASRGLTGGHGYTF
>.|.|TRBV5-1|TRBJ2-7
TGCGCCAGCAGCGGCCAGGGATCGCACTACGAGCAGTACTTC
CASSGQGSHYEQYF
>.|.|TRBV5-1|TRBJ2-5
TGCGCCAGCAGCCGCCCCGGACAGAGCCATGGGGAAGAGACCCAGTACTTC
CASSRPGQSHGEETQYF
>.|.|TRBV20-1|TRBJ1-2
TGCAGTGCTAGAGATCAGACAGGACAGTTCTATGGCTACACCTTC
CSARDQTGQFYGYTF